The source of this T cell receptor beta chain is a study of cytomegalovirus exposure and HLA in healthy donors. Study findings and constraints: Overall, under 200 TCR beta chains were annotated as cytomegalovirus-associated.

About this clone itself: As yet, its antigen is unknown.

PCR employed 60 Vbeta and 13 Jbeta primers. The method was immunoSEQ multiplex PCR; TCRdb's version includes in-frame clones alone and lacks a portion of them. The sample lists 150,000 to 200,000 clones, roughly 79% seen once, with roughly 9.3% in the top ten. The sequencing input was PBMCs. The sequence derives from a man younger than 35 in good health and CMV-seropositive.

CDR3 nucleotide sequence: TGTGCCAGCAGGCCCACAGGGACGCAAGAGACCCAGTACTTC. Its translation is CASRPTGTQETQYF. The chain has TRBV7-9 and TRBJ2-5, with D perhaps TRBD1 (6 bases). The CDR3 consists of 14 residues. Trimming took 6 bases from V and 2 from J, leaving 13 bases between them. CDR1 is SEHNR and CDR2 is FQNEAQ in the germline V gene (reference sequence).